One and the same sample provided the 17 T cell receptor beta chains below, sequenced in a study of blood T cell repertoires in COVID-19. Only in-frame clones appear in the TCRdb table, and some are missing; sequencing was by immunoSEQ multiplex PCR. Among roughly 250,000 clones listed, around 88% were seen once. The sequenced material came from PBMCs or T cells enriched from blood (not recorded which). Source of these receptors: a middle-aged man who had recovered from COVID-19.

The chain carries TRBV27 and TRBJ2-3; 7 bases map to TRBD1. Per the germline V gene, CDR1 is MNHEY and CDR2 is SMNVEV (reference sequence). The CDR3 totals 14 residues. The trim removed 7 bases at V and 2 bases at J, leaving 6 bases unmatched. CDR3 protein: CASTRGFYTDTQYF. The CDR3 nucleotides are TGTGCCAGCACCAGGGGGTTCTACACAGATACGCAGTATTTT.

The V gene is TRBV5-1, the J gene TRBJ2-3, with 12 bases aligning to TRBD2. Germline trimming cut 4 bases from V and 3 bases from J; bases unmatched to any gene: 6. Germline V gives CDR1 SGHRS, CDR2 YFSETQ. The CDR3 sequence is 16 residues long. This chain's CDR3 is CASSRLAGEGTDTQYF. As DNA, the CDR3 is TGCGCCAGCAGCCGACTAGCGGGAGAGGGGACAGATACGCAGTATTTT.

The chain links TRBV7-6 to TRBJ2-3, with 9 bases lining up with TRBD2. V was pared by 1 base and J by 3 bases, with 2 bases of the junction left unmatched. The germline V gene encodes CDR1 SGHVS and CDR2 FNYEAQ. The CDR3 sequence is 15 residues long. The CDR3 here is CASSLGSGRTDTQYF. In DNA, the CDR3 is TGTGCCAGCAGCTTAGGTAGCGGGAGAACAGATACGCAGTATTTT.

This chain uses TRBV15 with TRBJ2-7, with 13 nucleotides matching TRBD2. Unmatched junction bases numbered 6, after V lost 9 bases and J lost 4 bases. CDR1 is LNHNV and CDR2 is YYDKDF in the germline V gene (reference sequence). The CDR3 is 14 amino acids. CDR3 region: CATLRTSGSYEQYF. CDR3 coding DNA: TGTGCCACGCTAAGGACTAGCGGGAGTTACGAGCAGTACTTC.

V and J are TRBV27 and TRBJ2-1; 10 bases agree with TRBD1. Germline CDR1 reads MNHEY; CDR2 reads SMNVEV (reference sequence). CDR3 length: 18 residues. J gave up 4 bases and V 2 bases, and 11 bases lay outside the gene matches. DNA of the CDR3: TGTGCCAGCAGTTTAGGGCTCGACGGGACAGGGGCATACAATGAGCAGTTCTTC. Translation gives CASSLGLDGTGAYNEQFF.

This rearrangement joins TRBV11-2 to TRBJ1-6; 7 bases map to TRBD1. Germline V gene data show CDR1 as SGHAT and CDR2 as FQNNGV. CDR3 size: 14 residues. The V gene end was trimmed by 5 bases and the J gene end by 8 bases; junction bases not matched to a gene: 6. CDR3 region: CASSIQGSDSPLHF. The CDR3 region has the DNA TGTGCCAGCAGCATACAGGGGTCTGATTCACCCCTCCACTTT.

This clone was detected only a few times. This chain links TRBV7-6 with TRBJ2-5; 9 bases match TRBD1. The length of the CDR3 is 16 residues. Trimming took 5 bases from V and 4 from J; bases not matched to a gene: 11. Germline CDR1 is SGHVS and CDR2 is FNYEAQ. The CDR3 here is CASSPGTGRGRETQYF. CDR3 sequence (DNA): TGTGCCAGCAGCCCCGGGACAGGGAGGGGACGAGAGACCCAGTACTTC.

V and J are TRBV28 and TRBJ1-1; TRBD1 matches 8 bases. After removal of 7 bases from V and 4 bases from J, the junction contained 8 bases not matched to a gene. CDR1 is MDHEN and CDR2 is SYDVKM in the germline V gene. This CDR3 is 14 amino acids long. DNA for the CDR3: TGTGCCAGCATCTCCAGGGGGCGGGTCACTGAAGCTTTCTTT. Protein product: CASISRGRVTEAFF.

This chain uses TRBV7-2 with TRBJ2-5; 8 bases are a match to TRBD2. The junction had 4 bases not matched to a gene; V was cut back by 3 bases and J by 1 base. Germline lookup yields CDR1 SGHTA and CDR2 FQGNSA. This CDR3 is 15 amino acids long. CDR3 DNA: TGTGCCAGCAGCTTCACTAGCGGTCTCCAAGAGACCCAGTACTTC. The encoded protein is CASSFTSGLQETQYF. Combining the CDR3 with reference TRBV7-2 and TRBJ2-5 gives the whole variable domain GAGVSQSPSNKVTEKGKDVELRCDPISGHTALYWYRQSLGQGLEFLIYFQGNSAPDKSGLPSDRFSAERTGGSVSTLTIQRTQQEDSAVYLCASSFTSGLQETQYFGPGTRLLVL.

The chain carries TRBV7-2 and TRBJ2-2, with D maybe TRBD1 (5 bases). CDR3 size: 18 residues. Germline V CDR1 and CDR2: SGHTA, FQGNSA. Trimming shortened V by 5 bases and J by 3 bases, and 22 bases separated the two germline ends. This CDR3 is CASSNRLSSRADTGELFF. CDR3 in DNA: TGTGCCAGCAGCAACCGGCTGTCGTCCAGGGCGGACACCGGGGAGCTGTTTTTT.

The CDR3 nucleotides are TGTGCCAGCAGCGTCAGGGGTGCGGGAGCTCGAGAAGAGCAGTACTTC. This gives the protein CASSVRGAGAREEQYF. This chain joins TRBV9 and TRBJ2-7; possible D gene TRBD2, 7 bases. The CDR3 is made up of 16 amino acids. Germline V gene data show CDR1 as SGDLS and CDR2 as YYNGEE. The V end was cut by 2 bases, the J end by 7 bases, with 22 bases between.

V usage is TRBV9 and J usage is TRBJ1-4; D might be TRBD1 (5 bases). The V gene's germline CDR1 is SGDLS and CDR2 YYNGEE. The CDR3 totals 14 residues. The ends were cut back, 2 bases at V and 6 bases at J, with 11 bases in the middle. In nucleotides, the CDR3 is TGTGCCAGCAGCGTCGGGACTGGGGATGAAAAACTGTTTTTT. Its translation is CASSVGTGDEKLFF. The variable domain in full, with the rest retrieved from reference TRBV9 and TRBJ1-4, is DSGVTQTPKHLITATGQRVTLRCSPRSGDLSVYWYQQSLDQGLQFLIQYYNGEERAKGNILERFSAQQFPDLHSELNLSSLELGDSALYFCASSVGTGDEKLFFGSGTQLSVL.

This clone was found once. The V gene is TRBV21-1, the J gene TRBJ1-1; TRBD1, as called in the table, went unchecked against the DNA. TRBV21-1 is given as a pseudogene. The CDR3 totals 24 residues. This CDR3 is CASSKGSMVYVKVDARHMNTEAFF. The CDR3 DNA reads as TGTGCCAGCAGCAAAGGATCGATGGTTTATGTCAAGGTCGATGCGAGACACATGAACACTGAAGCTTTCTTT.

The DNA of the CDR3 is TGTGCCAGCAGCTTATCCCCCCGGCAGCCGGGGATCGAGCAGTACTTC. This codes for CASSLSPRQPGIEQYF. The chain uses TRBV7-9 and TRBJ2-7; the D gene is possibly TRBD2 (5 bases). The CDR3 covers 16 residues. V was shortened by 2 bases and J by 6 bases, with 20 bases between the two germline ends. CDR1 and CDR2 from the germline V gene are SEHNR and FQNEAQ (reference sequence).

This clone has only a few counts. The chain uses TRBV4-1 and TRBJ1-4, with 7 bases aligning to TRBD1. The CDR3 runs 16 residues. Germline CDR1 MGHRA, CDR2 YSYEKL. Losses at the gene ends were 0 bases for V and 5 bases for J; bases not matched to a gene: 6. This CDR3 is CASSQENRGTNEKLFF. The CDR3 DNA sequence: TGCGCCAGCAGCCAAGAGAACAGGGGCACAAATGAAAAACTGTTTTTT.

This clone appeared a few times. The chain combines TRBV2 with TRBJ2-7; tentative D call: TRBD1 (5 bases). The V end was cut by 11 bases, the J end by 7 bases, with 18 bases between. The CDR3 loop spans 12 amino acids. CDR1 and CDR2 from the germline V gene are SNHLY and FYNNEI. This CDR3 reads CAGSREFSEQYF. CDR3 DNA sequence: TGTGCCGGAAGCAGGGAATTTAGTGAGCAGTACTTC.

The V and J genes are TRBV18 and TRBJ1-4, with D possibly TRBD1 on 5 matching bases. The CDR3 covers 15 residues. V was pared by 3 bases and J by 0 bases, with 8 bases between. Germline CDR1 and CDR2: KGHSH and LQKENI. In DNA form, the CDR3 reads TGTGCCAGCTCACCCTCAGGGTCAACTAATGAAAAACTGTTTTTT. Amino acid sequence: CASSPSGSTNEKLFF.